The entry below gives a single T cell receptor (beta chain) sequence along with its context. Germline values: CDR1 LGHDT, CDR2 YNNKEL (reference sequence). The CDR3 totals 14 residues. Trimming took off 2 bases at V and 4 bases at J, with 11 bases between the two ends. The data were taken from a study of blood T cell repertoires in COVID-19. Background on the study: T cells, B-cell-depleted T cells, or PBMCs supplied cDNA or gDNA.

Living in 20 to 30 US areas, the participants were between 18 and 89 years of age. The study assigned cohorts using participant-reported clinical history. How the authors handled the data: Researchers report that nucleated cell counts were estimated from reference gene primer amplification. Generated by immunoSEQ multiplex PCR, the TCRdb table keeps only in-frame clones and is missing some. V, J and clone size reflect that table, while D and trimming were determined from the DNA. This sample has a few hundred thousand clones, with around 84% found just once. The rearrangement joins TRBV3-1 (or the pseudogene TRBV3-2) to TRBJ1-2, with a tentative D call TRBD1 (6 bases). The TCR comes from a man aged 25-40 years with acute COVID-19. What was sequenced was PBMCs or T cells enriched from blood (not recorded which). CDR3 sequence reads: CASSQPDSIYGYTF. CDR3 nucleotides: TGTGCCAGCAGCCAACCGGACAGTATCTATGGCTACACCTTC.